A single sample is the source of the 23 T cell receptor beta chains below, sequenced in a study of tumor and adjacent non-tumor tissue in lung cancer. No cell sorting was done before RNA was extracted from the tissue. The library came from three nested PCR rounds adapted from ARM-PCR protocols. TCRdb re-called the multiplex PCR reads with MiXCR, one entry per CDR3 protein. Of 91,000 or so distinct CDR3 sequences in the sample, 67% were seen once. Sequencing input: lung tumor tissue. These receptors originate from a man aged 60-69 years with non-small cell lung cancer.

This clonotype was counted at least ten times. The rearrangement links TRBV6-6 to TRBJ1-6; 8 nucleotides align to TRBD1. The CDR3 is 14 amino acids. The junction had 5 bases not matched to a gene; V was cut back by 6 bases and J by 7 bases. Germline V gives CDR1 MNHNY, CDR2 SVGAGI (reference sequence). The CDR3 reads CASSSTGGNSPLHF. The CDR3 DNA reads TGTGCCAGCAGCTCAACAGGGGGGAATTCACCCCTCCACTTT.

Of note for this clonotype: The junction and the germline gene differ at one end; a read error may be behind it. V is TRBV5-6 and J is TRBJ2-1; 11 nucleotides match TRBD2. Germline V gene sequence: CDR1 SGHDT, CDR2 YYEEEE. The length of the CDR3 is 16 residues. CDR3 DNA sequence: TGTGCCAGCAGCTTGGAAGTGACTAGCGGGATTGATGAGCTGCTCTTC. This gives the protein CASSLEVTSGIDELLF.

The V call is TRBV2, the J call TRBJ2-1; D is ambiguous. Trimming cost V 4 bases and J 13 bases, with 17 bases left between them. The CDR3 is 13 amino acids. Germline values: CDR1 SNHLY, CDR2 FYNNEI. The CDR3 nucleotides read TGTGCCAGCAGTGTTTGGGGTGATAATGGTCAGTTCTTC. Translation gives CASSVWGDNGQFF.

The V and J genes are TRBV11-3 and TRBJ2-1; maybe TRBD1 (6 bases). This CDR3 is built from 15 residues. Trimming shortened V by 5 bases and J by 12 bases, and 23 bases separated the two germline ends. The V gene's germline CDR1 is SGHNT and CDR2 YENEEA. In DNA form, the CDR3 reads TGTGCCAGCAGCAAAAAGACAGGTCCCTACAATTTGCAGTTCTTC. Translation gives CASSKKTGPYNLQFF.

Points on this clonotype: This CDR3 fails to terminate in the conserved phenylalanine or tryptophan, so it likely reflects a read error. The V and J genes are TRBV7-8 and TRBJ2-1; 14 bases agree with TRBD2. The germline gives CDR1 SGHVS, CDR2 FQNEAQ. The CDR3 spans 16 residues. Here the CDR3 DNA reads TGTACCAGCAGCCCAGGGACTAGCGGGGGCATCAATGAGCAGTTCTTG. Its protein is CTSSPGTSGGINEQFL.

Turning to this clonotype: At one boundary the junction diverges from the germline segment, which might be a read error. The chain has TRBV5-5 and TRBJ2-5; no definite D call. In germline, CDR1 is SGHKS, CDR2 YYEKEE (reference sequence). This CDR3 is 14 amino acids long. The CDR3 DNA is TGCGCCAGCAGCTTTACCCTCCTCGCGGAGAACCAGTACTTC. This encodes CASSFTLLAENQYF.

The chain has TRBV4-2 and TRBJ1-6; perhaps TRBD1 as D (5 bases). The V and J ends lost 0 bases and 7 bases respectively, with 22 bases between them. Per germline, CDR1 LGHNA and CDR2 YNFKEQ. The CDR3 sequence is 19 residues long. The CDR3 spells CASSQEVFRTGRVNSPLHF. CDR3 DNA: TGTGCCAGCAGCCAAGAGGTCTTTCGCACGGGACGAGTCAATTCACCCCTCCACTTT.

Worth noting for this clonotype: The junction departs from the called germline gene at one end, perhaps through a read error. The rearrangement links TRBV11-3 to TRBJ2-1, with D unresolved. Germline CDR1 is SGHNT and CDR2 is YENEEA. This CDR3 comprises 13 residues. The chain's CDR3 is CASSPRPYHEQFF. The CDR3 DNA reads TGTGCTAGCAGCCCGAGACCCTACCATGAGCAGTTCTTC.

Comment on this clonotype: At one of its ends the junction is not consistent with the germline gene, which may arise from a read error. The genes are TRBV6-6 and TRBJ2-3; TRBD1 matches 10 bases. The germline V gene encodes CDR1 MNHNY and CDR2 SVGAGI (reference sequence). This CDR3 has 17 amino acids. CDR3 in amino acids: CASSYDPDRGRTDMQYF. The CDR3 coding sequence is TGTGCCAGCAGTTACGATCCAGACAGGGGGCGCACAGATATGCAGTATTTT.

Concerning this clonotype: At one boundary the junction diverges from the germline segment, which might be a read error. The V call is TRBV6-1, the J call TRBJ2-1, with 10 bases that match TRBD2. The germline V gene has CDR1 MNHNS and CDR2 SASEGT. This CDR3 has 15 residues. The CDR3 sequence: CASSASGGFNDEQLF. In DNA form, the CDR3 reads TGTGCCAGCAGTGCTAGCGGGGGATTCAACGATGAGCAGTTATTC.

This chain joins TRBV11-2 and TRBJ2-1, with D possibly being TRBD1 (5 bases). The CDR3 consists of 15 residues. The germline gives CDR1 SGHAT, CDR2 FQNNGV. Deletions cut 4 bases from V and 4 bases from J, with 14 bases between. The CDR3 protein is CASSYSRRTYNEQFF. In nucleotides, the CDR3 is TGTGCCAGCAGCTATTCTCGGCGGACATACAATGAGCAGTTCTTC.

The chain couples TRBV21-1 to TRBJ1-4; TRBD1, the table's D call, was not compared with the DNA. TRBV21-1 is designated a pseudogene. This CDR3 contains 15 residues. The DNA of the CDR3 is TGTGCCAGGAGCAAGGTAGAGGGGCCGGATGAAAAACTGTTTTTT. It codes for CARSKVEGPDEKLFF.

The V gene is TRBV12-3 or TRBV12-4, the J gene TRBJ2-1; D assignment may be TRBD1 or TRBD2 (5 bases each). This CDR3 contains 15 residues. With 6 bases removed from V and 2 bases from J, the gap between germline ends came to 14 bases. The CDR3 here is CASRSGAGAYNEQFF. The CDR3 DNA sequence: TGTGCCAGCAGATCCGGGGCTGGAGCCTACAATGAGCAGTTCTTC.

This clonotype turned up a few times. Lacking the conserved final phenylalanine or tryptophan, this CDR3 likely reflects a read error. The J gene is TRBJ2-7, the V gene TRBV11-3; 10 bases are a match to TRBD1. This CDR3 contains 15 residues. CDR1 and CDR2 from the germline V gene are SGHNT and YENEEA. Unmatched junction bases numbered 7, after V lost 7 bases and J lost 1 base. CDR3 sequence (DNA): TGTGCCAGCAACACCGCGGGACAGGGGTCCTACGAGCAGTACTCC. It codes for CASNTAGQGSYEQYS.

This chain links TRBV6-6 with TRBJ1-5; TRBD1 might be the D (5 bases). V lost 2 bases, J lost 7 bases, and 15 bases lay in between. This CDR3 is 15 amino acids long. Germline values: CDR1 MNHNY, CDR2 SVGAGI (reference sequence). The CDR3 loop is CASSYTTVGEQPQHF. The CDR3 DNA follows: TGTGCCAGCAGTTACACTACAGTGGGGGAGCAGCCCCAGCATTTT.

This clonotype was detected a few times. A much larger clone sits a single nucleotide away, making a read error possible. The V call is TRBV14, the J call TRBJ1-6; D remains ambiguous. CDR3 length equals 15 residues. In germline, CDR1 is SGHDN, CDR2 FVKESK. The CDR3 spells CASSQVDGRRSPIHF. The CDR3 coding sequence is TGTGCCAGCAGCCAAGTCGACGGTCGTCGATCACCCATCCACTTT.

For this clonotype: A much more abundant neighbour one base away suggests this may be a read error. The chain couples TRBV6-2 or TRBV6-3 to TRBJ2-5; 8 bases fit TRBD1. This CDR3 spans 17 amino acids. V was pared by 6 bases and J by 5 bases, with 17 bases of the junction left unmatched. CDR1 is MNHEY, CDR2 SVGEGT, per germline. CDR3 sequence: CASSKGCGRGQQETQYF. CDR3 DNA: TGTGCCAGCAGCAAAGGGTGTGGCAGGGGGCAGCAGGAGACCCAGTACTTC.

The rearrangement uses TRBV7-9 and TRBJ2-1; maybe TRBD2 (6 bases). V was cut by 6 bases and J by 8 bases, with 14 bases left in between. Germline assignment: CDR1 SEHNR and CDR2 FQNEAQ (reference sequence). The CDR3 is 13 residues long. The CDR3: CASSSDSGDEQFF. The CDR3 DNA reads as TGTGCCAGCAGTTCCGACTCGGGGGATGAGCAGTTCTTC. Full variable domain (missing parts from reference TRBV7-9 and TRBJ2-1): DTGVSQNPRHKITKRGQNVTFRCDPISEHNRLYWYRQTLGQGPEFLTYFQNEAQLEKSRLLSDRFSAERPKGSFSTLEIQRTEQGDSAMYLCASSSDSGDEQFFGPGTRLTVL.

As for this clonotype: A much larger clone lies a single base off, so this may be a read error. The V and J genes are TRBV20-1 and TRBJ2-1; a possible D gene is TRBD2 (5 bases). The CDR3 is made up of 13 amino acids. The V and J ends lost 8 bases and 0 bases respectively, with 11 bases between them. CDR1 and CDR2 (germline): DFQATT, SNEGSKA (reference sequence). CDR3 DNA: TGCAGTACTACCGACTACTCCTACAATGAGCAGTTCTTC. This codes for CSTTDYSYNEQFF.

This clonotype was counted only a few times. This chain links TRBV6-5 with TRBJ2-7, with D possibly matching TRBD2 (5 bases). The CDR3 length is 15 residues. Looked up from germline, CDR1 is MNHEY and CDR2 is SVGAGI. V lost 6 bases and J 1 base, leaving 16 bases between the germline ends. CDR3 sequence reads: CASSLSLLVSYEQYF. CDR3 nucleotide sequence: TGTGCCAGCAGCCTGAGCCTACTAGTGTCCTACGAGCAGTACTTC.

The chain carries TRBV20-1 and TRBJ2-1, with no clear D. Germline CDR1 and CDR2: DFQATT and SNEGSKA (reference sequence). Trimming pared 4 bases from V and 5 bases from J, leaving 9 bases between. This CDR3 is built from 12 residues. The CDR3 protein is CSAMPPNNEQFF. The CDR3 DNA reads TGCAGTGCTATGCCACCCAACAATGAGCAGTTCTTC.

Notes on this clonotype: Germline and junction disagree at one end, which may indicate a read error. The chain couples TRBV28 to TRBJ1-6; a possible D gene is TRBD1 (5 bases). Per the germline V gene, CDR1 is MDHEN and CDR2 is SYDVKM. This CDR3 has 15 amino acids. The CDR3 protein is CASRPTVSYNSPIHF. DNA of the CDR3: TGTGCCAGCAGACCGACAGTCTCCTATAATTCACCCATCCACTTT.

Note on this clonotype: A much larger clone differs by one base, so this may be a read error. The rearrangement joins TRBV7-9 to TRBJ1-4, with 7 bases identical to TRBD1. CDR1 is SEHNR and CDR2 is FQNEAQ in the germline V gene (reference sequence). The CDR3 contains 14 residues. After removal of 6 bases from V and 7 bases from J, the junction contained 8 bases not matched to a gene. As DNA, the CDR3 is TGTGCCAGCAGGCACAGGGGAGGTGGTGAAAAACTGTTTTTT. It codes for CASRHRGGGEKLFF.